Presented here are 13 T cell receptor beta chains from one specimen sequenced in a study of control samples from healthy donors and cancer patients. Method: immunoSEQ multiplex PCR; TCRdb's copy keeps in-frame clones and lacks some. The sample lists tens of thousands of clones; nearly 90% were seen once. Sequenced material: PBMCs. Every receptor here comes from a man aged 55 to 69 with colorectal cancer.

CDR3 protein: CAISDQGQGYEQYF. The CDR3 DNA follows: TGTGCCATCAGTGACCAGGGACAGGGCTACGAGCAGTACTTC. This chain links TRBV10-3 with TRBJ2-7; 9 bases align to TRBD1. CDR1 is ENHRY and CDR2 is SYGVKD in the germline V gene. Unmatched junction bases numbered 3, after V lost 3 bases and J lost 3 bases. The CDR3 contains 14 residues.

This rearrangement joins TRBV7-2 to TRBJ2-5; possibly TRBD2 for D (6 bases). V was shortened by 1 base and J by 4 bases, with 10 bases between the two germline ends. CDR3 length equals 14 residues. Germline loops: CDR1 SGHTA, CDR2 FQGNSA. The CDR3 DNA reads TGTGCCAGCAGCTTAGGTAGCGGCCCAGAGACCCAGTACTTC. This gives the protein CASSLGSGPETQYF. Together with reference TRBV7-2 and TRBJ2-5, the CDR3 gives the full variable domain: GAGVSQSPSNKVTEKGKDVELRCDPISGHTALYWYRQSLGQGLEFLIYFQGNSAPDKSGLPSDRFSAERTGGSVSTLTIQRTQQEDSAVYLCASSLGSGPETQYFGPGTRLLVL.

The V call is TRBV7-2, the J call TRBJ2-5, with 10 bases aligning to TRBD2. The V gene end was trimmed by 2 bases and the J gene end by 5 bases; junction bases not matched to a gene: 14. Germline values: CDR1 SGHTA, CDR2 FQGNSA. The CDR3 has 18 amino acids. CDR3 nucleotides: TGTGCCAGCAGCTTATCCAGCGGGGGGGGGCTCGGCGGGGAGACCCAGTACTTC. Translation gives CASSLSSGGGLGGETQYF.

V is TRBV3-1 (or the pseudogene TRBV3-2) and J is TRBJ2-3; D could derive from TRBD1 or TRBD2 (6 bases each). Looked up from germline, CDR1 is LGHDT and CDR2 is YNNKEL (reference sequence). This CDR3 region has 18 residues. Trimming took off 2 bases at V and 0 bases at J, with 18 bases between the two ends. In DNA form, the CDR3 reads TGTGCCAGCAGCCAATGGGGCCGGGGGCCCCGAAGCACAGATACGCAGTATTTT. Amino acids: CASSQWGRGPRSTDTQYF.

The gene calls are TRBV21-1 and TRBJ2-1; the table's TRBD2 call for D was not verified on the DNA. TRBV21-1 is a pseudogene. This CDR3 region has 14 residues. This chain's CDR3 is CASTIAGGYNEQFF. CDR3 bases: TGTGCCAGCACCATAGCGGGGGGGTACAATGAGCAGTTCTTC.

The rearrangement uses TRBV28 and TRBJ1-3; possible D gene TRBD1, 6 bases. This CDR3 spans 15 amino acids. Trimming shortened V by 6 bases and J by 4 bases, and 16 bases separated the two germline ends. The germline V gene encodes CDR1 MDHEN and CDR2 SYDVKM. The CDR3 DNA sequence: TGTGCCAGCAGCCTACCAACAGGGAACGGAAACACCATATATTTT. Protein: CASSLPTGNGNTIYF.

On this clone: This specimen includes other DNA sequences encoding the same CDR3. This chain joins TRBV7-2 and TRBJ2-1, with TRBD2 matching 12 bases. The junction had 6 bases not matched to a gene; V was cut back by 4 bases and J by 5 bases. This CDR3 is 16 amino acids long. CDR1 and CDR2 (germline): SGHTA, FQGNSA. The CDR3 nucleotides read TGTGCCAGCAGCTCCCGACTAGCGGGGGCCCACAATGAGCAGTTCTTC. It translates to CASSSRLAGAHNEQFF.

V is TRBV2 and J is TRBJ1-3; TRBD1 aligns across 9 bases. CDR1 is SNHLY and CDR2 is FYNNEI in the germline V gene. Losses at the gene ends were 4 bases for V and 4 bases for J; bases not matched to a gene: 5. This CDR3 spans 15 amino acids. The CDR3 DNA is TGTGCCAGCAGTGCGGACAGGGGCTCGGGAAACACCATATATTTT. Translation: CASSADRGSGNTIYF.

V is TRBV19 and J is TRBJ2-3; D unresolved. The germline V and J ends were trimmed by 1 base and 5 bases, with 4 bases remaining between them. The germline gives CDR1 LNHDA, CDR2 SQIVND (reference sequence). This CDR3 spans 12 amino acids. The CDR3: CASSIGRDTQYF. The CDR3 DNA is TGTGCCAGTAGTATAGGGCGAGATACGCAGTATTTT.

This chain links TRBV28 with TRBJ1-2; D may be TRBD1 (5 bases). The ends were cut back, 5 bases at V and 4 bases at J, with 17 bases in the middle. The CDR3 is 15 residues long. Per germline, CDR1 MDHEN and CDR2 SYDVKM. The CDR3 DNA sequence: TGTGCCAGCAGTCCCGCCGGGGGACGGAGCTATGGCTACACCTTC. It encodes CASSPAGGRSYGYTF.

The count of this clone is one. V is TRBV12-5 and J is TRBJ2-7; TRBD1 is a possible D gene (5 bases). Germline V gives CDR1 LGHNT, CDR2 FRNRAP. Trimming left V 1 base short and J 1 base short, with 20 bases between. The CDR3 has 18 residues. The CDR3 protein is CASGLGGGPGSHSYEQYF. For the CDR3, the DNA is TGTGCTAGTGGTTTGGGTGGTGGGCCAGGGTCCCATTCCTACGAGCAGTACTTC. Complete variable domain (other parts from reference TRBV12-5 and TRBJ2-7): DARVTQTPRHKVTEMGQEVTMRCQPILGHNTVFWYRQTMMQGLELLAYFRNRAPLDDSGMPKDRFSAEMPDATLATLKIQPSEPRDSAVYFCASGLGGGPGSHSYEQYFGPGTRLTVT.

This clone turned up a few times. CDR3 amino acids: CAWQMGTGAISGNTIYF. As DNA, the CDR3 is TGTGCCTGGCAAATGGGAACAGGCGCTATCTCTGGAAACACCATATATTTT. The rearrangement links TRBV30 to TRBJ1-3; D might be TRBD1 (5 bases). Trimming shortened V by 5 bases and J by 0 bases, and 20 bases separated the two germline ends. Looked up from germline, CDR1 is GTSNPN and CDR2 is SVGIG (reference sequence). The CDR3 contains 17 residues.

The chain couples TRBV10-1 to TRBJ2-2; maybe TRBD1 (7 bases). The CDR3 totals 13 residues. V gave up 6 bases and J gave up 5 bases, with 10 bases separating them. Germline CDR1 is WNHNN and CDR2 is SYGVQD (reference sequence). The CDR3 reads CASRAGGTGELFF. For the CDR3, the DNA is TGCGCCAGCAGGGCAGGGGGGACCGGGGAGCTGTTTTTT.